The entry below describes one T cell receptor (beta chain). This sample is drawn from a study of blood T cell repertoires in COVID-19. Using immunoSEQ multiplex PCR, the repertoire was profiled, and TCRdb retains in-frame clones only, with some absent. The sample includes roughly 100,000 clones, roughly 82% of them seen just once. In germline, CDR1 is MNHEY, CDR2 SVGAGI. Trimming removed 2 bases from V and 13 bases from J, with 17 bases in between. CDR3 length: 13 residues. This clonotype was sampled from a man between 60 and 75 years old with acute or convalescent COVID-19. The chain couples TRBV6-5 to TRBJ1-2; maybe TRBD1 (5 bases). Sequences were obtained from peripheral blood. CDR3 protein: CASSYDPSAGSTF. The CDR3 nucleotides are TGTGCCAGCAGTTACGATCCATCGGCAGGGTCCACCTTC.